The clone carrying this T cell receptor (beta chain) showed up just once. Its target is not known. These data originate in a study of T cell responses to AZD1222 COVID-19 vaccine. The method was immunoSEQ multiplex PCR; TCRdb's version includes in-frame clones alone and lacks a portion of them. The sample includes some 170,000 clones, approximately 94% of them seen just once. CDR3 length equals 14 residues. Germline loops: CDR1 MNHEY, CDR2 SVGAGI. Trimming pared 5 bases from V and 2 bases from J, leaving 12 bases between. Study-wide points: Reportedly, close to half of spike-specific TCRs are directed against unmutated variant regions. Baseline serostatus was positive in only six AZD1222 recipients. Mapped onto spike, vaccine-associated CD4 TCRs spanned it and were dominant at 160-218 and 743-854.

V and J are TRBV6-5 and TRBJ1-2, with D perhaps matching TRBD1 (5 bases). This specimen was peripheral blood, taken 28 days after the second AZD1222 dose. The receptor was derived from an adult who received the AZD1222 COVID-19 vaccine. The CDR3 DNA is TGTGCCAGCAGTCTAACGGGGGAGAACTATGGCTACACCTTC. Its translation: CASSLTGENYGYTF.